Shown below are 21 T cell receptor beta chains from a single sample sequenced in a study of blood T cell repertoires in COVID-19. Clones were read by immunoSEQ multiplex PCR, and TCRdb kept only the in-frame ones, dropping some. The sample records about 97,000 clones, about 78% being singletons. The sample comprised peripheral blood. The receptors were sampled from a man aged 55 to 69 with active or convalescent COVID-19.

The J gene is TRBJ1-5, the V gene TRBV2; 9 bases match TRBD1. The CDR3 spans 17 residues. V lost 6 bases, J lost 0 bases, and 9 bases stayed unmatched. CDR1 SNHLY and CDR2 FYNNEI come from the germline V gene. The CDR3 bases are TGTGCCAGCAGAGGGGACAGGGTCGGATATAGCAATCAGCCCCAGCATTTT. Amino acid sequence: CASRGDRVGYSNQPQHF. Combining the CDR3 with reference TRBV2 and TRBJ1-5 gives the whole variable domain EPEVTQTPSHQVTQMGQEVILRCVPISNHLYFYWYRQILGQKVEFLVSFYNNEISEKSEIFDDQFSVERPDGSNFTLKIRSTKLEDSAMYFCASRGDRVGYSNQPQHFGDGTRLSIL.

CDR3 nucleotides: TGTGCCAGCACCGGACAGGGTTTGACTGAAGCTTTCTTT. Amino acid sequence: CASTGQGLTEAFF. The rearrangement joins TRBV6-6 to TRBJ1-1, with TRBD1 matching over 8 bases. Germline trimming cut 7 bases from V and 5 bases from J; bases unmatched to any gene: 6. This CDR3 region has 13 residues. The V gene's germline CDR1 is MNHNY and CDR2 SVGAGI (reference sequence).

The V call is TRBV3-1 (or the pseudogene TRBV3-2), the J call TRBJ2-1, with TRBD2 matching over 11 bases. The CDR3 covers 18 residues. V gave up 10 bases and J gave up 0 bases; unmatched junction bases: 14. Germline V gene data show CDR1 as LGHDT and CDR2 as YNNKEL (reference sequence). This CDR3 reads CATKKGLAGGPSYNEQFF. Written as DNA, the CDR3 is TGTGCCACCAAAAAGGGGCTAGCGGGAGGCCCCTCCTACAATGAGCAGTTCTTC.

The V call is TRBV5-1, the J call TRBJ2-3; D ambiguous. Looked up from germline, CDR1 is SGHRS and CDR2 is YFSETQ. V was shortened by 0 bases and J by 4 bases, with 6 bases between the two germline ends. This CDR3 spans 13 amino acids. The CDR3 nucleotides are TGCGCCAGCAGCTTGGGAGGCGCAGATACGCAGTATTTT. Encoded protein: CASSLGGADTQYF.

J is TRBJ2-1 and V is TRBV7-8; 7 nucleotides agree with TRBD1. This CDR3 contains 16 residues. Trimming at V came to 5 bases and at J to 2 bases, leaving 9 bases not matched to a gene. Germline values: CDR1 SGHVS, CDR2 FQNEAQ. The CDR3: CASSPTEGAPYNEQFF. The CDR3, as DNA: TGTGCCAGCAGCCCCACTGAGGGGGCACCCTACAATGAGCAGTTCTTC.

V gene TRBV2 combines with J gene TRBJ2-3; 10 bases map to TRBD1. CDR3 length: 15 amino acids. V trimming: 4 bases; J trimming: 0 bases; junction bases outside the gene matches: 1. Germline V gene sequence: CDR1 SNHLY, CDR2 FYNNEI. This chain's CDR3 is CASSGDRGSTDTQYF. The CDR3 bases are TGTGCCAGCAGTGGGGACAGGGGAAGCACAGATACGCAGTATTTT.

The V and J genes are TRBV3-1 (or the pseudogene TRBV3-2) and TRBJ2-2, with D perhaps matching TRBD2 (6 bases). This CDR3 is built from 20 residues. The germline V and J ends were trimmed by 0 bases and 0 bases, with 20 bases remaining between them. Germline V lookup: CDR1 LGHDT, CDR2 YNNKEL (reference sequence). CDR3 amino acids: CASSQEMSGRRGSNTGELFF. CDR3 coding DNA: TGTGCCAGCAGCCAAGAAATGTCCGGACGGCGGGGTTCGAACACCGGGGAGCTGTTTTTT.

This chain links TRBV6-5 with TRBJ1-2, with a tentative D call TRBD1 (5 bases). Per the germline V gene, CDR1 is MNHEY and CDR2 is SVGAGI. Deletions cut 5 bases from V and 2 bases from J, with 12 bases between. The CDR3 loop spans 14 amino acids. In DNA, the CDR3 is TGTGCCAGCAGTCTCACGGAGGGGAACTATGGCTACACCTTC. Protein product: CASSLTEGNYGYTF.

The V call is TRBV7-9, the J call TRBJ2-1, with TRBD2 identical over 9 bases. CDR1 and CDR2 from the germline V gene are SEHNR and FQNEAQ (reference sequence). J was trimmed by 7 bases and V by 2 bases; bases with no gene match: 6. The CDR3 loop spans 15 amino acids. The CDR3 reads CASSLLAGNQNEQFF. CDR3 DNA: TGTGCCAGCAGCTTACTAGCGGGAAATCAAAATGAGCAGTTCTTC.

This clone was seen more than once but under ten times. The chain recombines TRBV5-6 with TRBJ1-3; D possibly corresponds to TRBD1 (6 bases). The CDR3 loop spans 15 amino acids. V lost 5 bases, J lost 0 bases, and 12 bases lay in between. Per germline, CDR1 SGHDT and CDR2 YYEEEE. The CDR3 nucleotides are TGTGCCAGCAGACCAACAGGGATCTCTGGAAACACCATATATTTT. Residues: CASRPTGISGNTIYF.

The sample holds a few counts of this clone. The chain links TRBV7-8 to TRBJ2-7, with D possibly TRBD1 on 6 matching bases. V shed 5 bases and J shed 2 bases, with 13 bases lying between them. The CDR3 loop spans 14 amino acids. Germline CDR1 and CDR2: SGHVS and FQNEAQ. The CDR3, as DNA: TGTGCCAGCAGCCCACAGGGTTCGACCTACGAGCAGTACGTC. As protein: CASSPQGSTYEQYV.

CDR3 in DNA: TGTGCCACCGGGACTAGCGGGAGGTACGAGCAGTACGTC. Translated, it gives CATGTSGRYEQYV. The chain joins TRBV10-3 to TRBJ2-7, with TRBD2 matching 15 bases. The germline CDR1 and CDR2 sequences are ENHRY and SYGVKD. The CDR3 extends over 13 amino acids. With 10 bases clipped from V and 4 bases from J, the junction kept 2 bases outside the gene matches.

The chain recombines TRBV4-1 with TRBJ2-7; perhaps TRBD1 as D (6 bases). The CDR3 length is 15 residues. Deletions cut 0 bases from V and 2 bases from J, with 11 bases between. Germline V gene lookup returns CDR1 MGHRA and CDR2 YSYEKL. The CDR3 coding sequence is TGCGCCAGCAGCCAAGATTTAACAGGGCCCTACGAGCAGTACTTC. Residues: CASSQDLTGPYEQYF.

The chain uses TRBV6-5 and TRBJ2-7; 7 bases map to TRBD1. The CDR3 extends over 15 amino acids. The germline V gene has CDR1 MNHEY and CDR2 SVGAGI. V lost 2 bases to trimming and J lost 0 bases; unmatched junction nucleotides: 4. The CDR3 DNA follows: TGTGCCAGCAGTTACGTCGGACAGGCCTCCTACGAGCAGTACTTC. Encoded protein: CASSYVGQASYEQYF.

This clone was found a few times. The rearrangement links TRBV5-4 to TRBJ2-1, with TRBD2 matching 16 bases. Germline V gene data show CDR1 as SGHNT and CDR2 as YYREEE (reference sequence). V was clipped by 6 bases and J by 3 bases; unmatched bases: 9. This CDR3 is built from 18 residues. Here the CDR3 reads CASKAGTSGRAHYNEQFF. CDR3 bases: TGTGCCAGCAAAGCGGGGACTAGCGGGAGGGCGCACTACAATGAGCAGTTCTTC.

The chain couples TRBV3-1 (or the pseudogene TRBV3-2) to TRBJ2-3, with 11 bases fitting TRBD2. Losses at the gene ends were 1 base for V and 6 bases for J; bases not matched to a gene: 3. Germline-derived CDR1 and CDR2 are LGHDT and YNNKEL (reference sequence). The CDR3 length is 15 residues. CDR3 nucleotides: TGTGCCAGCAGCCAAGGACTAGCGGGAATGGATACGCAGTATTTT. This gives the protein CASSQGLAGMDTQYF.

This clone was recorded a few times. Here the CDR3 reads CASSRTGRVYSTEAFF. The CDR3 region has the DNA TGTGCCAGCAGTAGGACAGGGAGGGTCTATAGCACTGAAGCTTTCTTT. The genes are TRBV28 and TRBJ1-1, with TRBD1 identical over 8 bases. Germline V gene sequence: CDR1 MDHEN, CDR2 SYDVKM. The CDR3 extends over 16 amino acids. Trimming at V came to 5 bases and at J to 4 bases, leaving 12 bases not matched to a gene.

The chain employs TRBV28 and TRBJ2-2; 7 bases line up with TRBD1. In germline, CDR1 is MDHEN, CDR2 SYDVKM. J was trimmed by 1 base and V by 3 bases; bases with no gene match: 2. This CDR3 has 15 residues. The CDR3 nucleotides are TGTGCCAGCAGTTTGGGGACAGTGAACACCGGGGAGCTGTTTTTT. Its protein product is CASSLGTVNTGELFF.

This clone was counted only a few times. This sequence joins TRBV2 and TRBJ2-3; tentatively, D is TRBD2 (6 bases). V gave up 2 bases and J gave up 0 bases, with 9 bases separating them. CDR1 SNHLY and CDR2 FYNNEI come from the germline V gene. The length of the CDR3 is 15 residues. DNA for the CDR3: TGTGCCAGCAGTGAACTACTAGCCAGCACAGATACGCAGTATTTT. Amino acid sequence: CASSELLASTDTQYF.

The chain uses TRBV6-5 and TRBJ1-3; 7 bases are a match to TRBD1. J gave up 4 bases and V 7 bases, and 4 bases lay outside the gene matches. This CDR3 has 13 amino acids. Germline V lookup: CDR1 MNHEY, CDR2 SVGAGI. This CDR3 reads CASTLDRGNTIYF. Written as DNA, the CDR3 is TGTGCCAGCACCTTGGACAGGGGAAACACCATATATTTT.

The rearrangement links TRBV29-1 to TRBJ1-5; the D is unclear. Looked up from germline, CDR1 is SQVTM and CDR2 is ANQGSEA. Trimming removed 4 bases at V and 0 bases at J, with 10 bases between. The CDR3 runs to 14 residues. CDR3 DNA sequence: TGCAGCGTTGGACTGCTTGTTAGCAATCAGCCCCAGCATTTT. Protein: CSVGLLVSNQPQHF.